The 6 T cell receptor beta chains reported below all come from one sample, sequenced in a study of T cell clones after liver transplantation. Sequencing used immunoSEQ multiplex PCR; TCRdb keeps in-frame clones, though not all of them. The sample contains 65,000 to 80,000 clones, about 80% of which appear only once. Specimen: CD4+ T cells from blood, collected before liver transplant. The receptors shown here come from a human donor who received a liver transplant.

This chain joins TRBV10-3 and TRBJ2-7, with TRBD2 matching over 8 bases. V dropped 2 bases and J dropped 2; count of bases not matched to a gene: 2. Germline V gives CDR1 ENHRY, CDR2 SYGVKD. The CDR3 is 14 residues long. CDR3 region: CAISEGAGAYEQYF. The CDR3 DNA is TGTGCCATCAGTGAGGGAGCGGGAGCCTACGAGCAGTACTTC.

The chain carries TRBV6-1 and TRBJ2-7, with TRBD2 as a possible D gene (6 bases). The CDR3 sequence is 15 residues long. V lost 8 bases and J lost 4, with 21 bases in between. The V gene's germline CDR1 is MNHNS and CDR2 SASEGT. CDR3 in DNA: TGTGCCAGCCGAAGACTCGCGGGGATAGGATACGAGCAGTACTTC. Translating gives CASRRLAGIGYEQYF.

The table lists this clone with a few counts. The chain joins TRBV18 to TRBJ2-5; 8 bases agree with TRBD1. Germline V CDR1 and CDR2: KGHSH, LQKENI. This CDR3 has 14 amino acids. Trimming removed 4 bases from V and 4 bases from J; junction bases left unmatched: 5. CDR3 sequence (DNA): TGTGCCAGCTCACAGCAGGGGGCCGGAGAGACCCAGTACTTC. Translating it yields CASSQQGAGETQYF.

The chain links TRBV28 to TRBJ1-2, with TRBD1 as a possible D gene (6 bases). The V gene lost 10 bases and the J gene lost 5 bases, with 14 bases spanning the gap. The CDR3 is 12 residues long. Germline V gene lookup returns CDR1 MDHEN and CDR2 SYDVKM. CDR3 bases: TGTGCCACCCGACTCGGACAGTATGGCTACACCTTC. It yields the protein CATRLGQYGYTF.

This chain joins TRBV28 and TRBJ1-4; D not resolved. Trimming removed 5 bases from V and 0 bases from J, with 13 bases in between. From germline, CDR1 is MDHEN and CDR2 SYDVKM. The CDR3 has 16 residues. CDR3 in DNA: TGTGCCAGCAGTCCCCATAAAGGTGCAACTAATGAAAAACTGTTTTTT. Protein: CASSPHKGATNEKLFF.

This chain connects TRBV7-9 to TRBJ2-3, with TRBD2 as a possible D gene (5 bases). The length of the CDR3 is 13 residues. The V and J ends lost 7 bases and 1 base respectively, with 9 bases between them. Germline V gene sequence: CDR1 SEHNR, CDR2 FQNEAQ (reference sequence). The CDR3 DNA reads as TGTGCCAGCATGCGGGTGGGCACAGATACGCAGTATTTT. Its protein is CASMRVGTDTQYF.